Listed below are T cell receptor beta chains from one sample, sequenced in a study of beta chain features in type 1 diabetes. Produced via immunoSEQ multiplex PCR; TCRdb's table is partial and in-frame only. The sample lists around 250,000 clones; more than 11% were seen once. Input material: naive CD4+ T cells from blood. The receptors originated from a man aged 30 to 39 with type 1 diabetes. Both conserved end residues are part of each CDR3. D genes are given only for firm matches. Some rows have no size entry. The others give once, few or many, or a class for an expanded clone.

J gene	D gene	V gene	clone size	CDR3 DNA	CDR3 protein
TRBJ2-7	TRBD1	TRBV27	.	TGTGCCAGCAGTTTCCGCGACAGGGCCTACGAGCAGTACTTC	CASSFRDRAYEQYF
TRBJ2-7	.	TRBV30	few	TGTGCCTGCTCAGAGGGTAGGTACGAGCAGTACTTC	CACSEGRYEQYF
TRBJ2-1	TRBD2	TRBV7-9	.	TGTGCCAGCAGCTTGCGGACTAGCGGGAGAGGGAATGAGCAGTTCTTC	CASSLRTSGRGNEQFF
TRBJ2-1	TRBD1	TRBV14	.	TGTGCCAGCACAGCCACAACAGGGGGCTCCTACAATGAGCAGTTCTTC	CASTATTGGSYNEQFF
TRBJ2-4	TRBD1	TRBV7-9	.	TGTGCCAGCAGCCCAGGGGGCGGAAACATTCAGTACTTC	CASSPGGGNIQYF
TRBJ2-7	TRBD1	TRBV6-6	.	TGTGCCAGCAGTCCTGGGACAGGAACTCGTTCCTACGAGCAGTACTTC	CASSPGTGTRSYEQYF
TRBJ2-1	TRBD1	TRBV5-6	.	TGTGCCAGCAGCGCGTCGGACAGGGGCCCTCCCAATGAGCAGTTCTTC	CASSASDRGPPNEQFF
TRBJ2-1	.	TRBV19	.	TGTGCCAGTAGTATAGACCTAGCGTTCCCAGGGGGCAATGAGCAGTTCTTC	CASSIDLAFPGGNEQFF
TRBJ2-2	TRBD2	TRBV10-3	few	TGTGCCATCAGTGAAGGGACTAGCAAGACCGGGGAGCTGTTTTTT	CAISEGTSKTGELFF
TRBJ2-7	.	TRBV4-2	few	TGTGCCAGCAGCCAAGATATCACAGGGAATTACGAGCAGTACTTC	CASSQDITGNYEQYF
TRBJ1-6	TRBD1	TRBV6-5	few	TGTGCCAGCAGAGTAGGACAGGGTGGATCACCCCTCCACTTT	CASRVGQGGSPLHF
TRBJ1-6	TRBD1	TRBV5-4	.	TGTGCCAGCCACCCGGACAGGGCTAATTCACCCCTCCACTTT	CASHPDRANSPLHF
TRBJ2-7	TRBD1	TRBV6-5	few	TGTGCCAGCAGTACCGGGACAGAGTACGAGCAGTACTTC	CASSTGTEYEQYF